Given below is one T cell receptor (beta chain) in context. These data are taken from a study of shared clonotypes between healthy human individuals. Method: immunoSEQ multiplex PCR; TCRdb's copy keeps in-frame clones and lacks some. Among 2 million to 2.5 million clones, approximately 90% were seen once, and the ten largest hold 0.37%. This CDR3 spans 13 amino acids. V shed 5 bases and J shed 8 bases, with 12 bases lying between them. The germline gives CDR1 SGHVS, CDR2 FNYEAQ. This clonotype was sampled from a man aged 18 to 29 in good health. Some clones in this sample may be carry-over from other donors' samples. The sample comprised naive CD4+ T cells from PBMCs. The subset here: CD45RA+ positively selected. The V and J genes are TRBV7-6 and TRBJ1-4, with no clear D. The CDR3 nucleotides are TGTGCCAGCAGCATCCGGACCGGCGAAAAACTGTTTTTT. Protein sequence: CASSIRTGEKLFF.